This TCR beta chain is from a study of blood T cells in healthy people across ages. A second roughly 6 to 11 cycle PCR used barcoded and J-beta primers. TCRdb re-called the 5' RACE reads with MiXCR, one entry per CDR3 protein. The sample includes 800,000 to 950,000 distinct CDR3 sequences, about 27% of them seen just once. The CDR3 extends over 14 amino acids. The junction had 6 bases not matched to a gene; V was cut back by 3 bases and J by 7 bases. Study-level results: Fewer expanded clones and more diversity marked long-lived versus aged donors.

Note on this clonotype: Its target is unknown.

These sequences were also reported in another study, on T cells of mothers and their children.

Sequencing input: blood. This TCR derives from a woman aged 40-49 years in good health. The chain couples TRBV12-3 or TRBV12-4 to TRBJ1-1; 9 bases are a match to TRBD1. CDR3 protein: CASSFGQGTYEAFF. In DNA, the CDR3 is TGTGCCAGCAGTTTTGGACAGGGGACCTATGAAGCTTTCTTT.